The subject of this entry is one TCR beta chain. This entry comes from a study of blood T cell repertoires in COVID-19. As for the study in general: Both acute and convalescent COVID-19 samples were obtained from the United States, Italy and Spain. The analysed material was cDNA or gDNA that came from T cells, B-cell-depleted T cells, or PBMCs.

V lost 4 bases and J 7 bases, leaving 14 bases between the germline ends. Germline V lookup: CDR1 SGHTS, CDR2 YDEGEE. This CDR3 contains 13 residues. In the authors' workflow: Amplification of reference gene primers provided the estimated nucleated cell counts. Assay used: immunoSEQ multiplex PCR; TCRdb lists only in-frame clones, some missing. The V and J calls and clone size were taken over from that table, and D and trimming were inferred from the DNA. The sample holds approximately 63,000 clones, around 80% seen once. This receptor was identified in a woman in her 70s with acute or convalescent COVID-19. Sequenced material: peripheral blood. This chain connects TRBV5-8 to TRBJ1-2; D is possibly TRBD1 (6 bases). The CDR3 nucleotides are TGTGCCAGCAGCGATTACAGGGTCGGTGGCTACACCTTC. This sequence encodes CASSDYRVGGYTF.